These 9 T cell receptor beta chains share one sample of origin, sequenced in a study of T cells of healthy individuals. MiXCR, run by TCRdb on the 5' RACE reads, gives a single entry per CDR3 protein. Here the sample spans around 98,000 distinct CDR3 sequences, 15% to 20% being singletons. These receptors were collected from a human donor in good health.

The V gene is TRBV2, the J gene TRBJ2-5; D gene uncertain. CDR1 SNHLY and CDR2 FYNNEI come from the germline V gene. Trimming took off 7 bases at V and 5 bases at J, with 8 bases between the two ends. The CDR3 contains 11 residues. CDR3 sequence: CASKKQETQYF. The CDR3 coding sequence is TGTGCCAGCAAGAAGCAGGAGACCCAGTACTTC. Together with reference TRBV2 and TRBJ2-5, the CDR3 gives the full variable domain: EPEVTQTPSHQVTQMGQEVILRCVPISNHLYFYWYRQILGQKVEFLVSFYNNEISEKSEIFDDQFSVERPDGSNFTLKIRSTKLEDSAMYFCASKKQETQYFGPGTRLLVL.

The chain's CDR3 is CASSLMGDRSGEQYF. The CDR3, as DNA: TGTGCCAGCAGTTTAATGGGGGACAGGTCGGGAGAGCAGTACTTC. V and J are TRBV28 and TRBJ2-7, with 8 bases aligning to TRBD1. The germline CDR1 and CDR2 sequences are MDHEN and SYDVKM. This CDR3 comprises 15 residues. With V trimmed by 2 bases and J by 7 bases, 10 bases remained unmatched.

This clonotype was detected once. Possible read error: a much larger clone is one base away. The rearrangement uses TRBV2 and TRBJ2-3; D might be TRBD1 (5 bases). Germline V lookup: CDR1 SNHLY, CDR2 FYNNEI. The CDR3 consists of 13 residues. The CDR3 here is CVSAGMGTDTQYF. The CDR3 coding sequence is TGTGTCAGTGCAGGGATGGGCACAGATACGCAGTATTTT.

The table lists this clonotype with a few counts. The chain has TRBV4-2 and TRBJ2-7; TRBD2 agrees at 13 bases. CDR1 LGHNA and CDR2 YNFKEQ come from the germline V gene. This CDR3 has 15 residues. J lost 5 bases, V lost 4 bases, and 5 bases had no gene match. The CDR3 region is CASSRGLAGVNEQYF. CDR3 coding DNA: TGTGCCAGCAGCCGAGGACTAGCGGGAGTAAACGAGCAGTACTTC.

The chain uses TRBV7-9 and TRBJ1-4; tentative D call: TRBD1 (5 bases). This CDR3 is built from 14 residues. CDR1 and CDR2 from the germline V gene are SEHNR and FQNEAQ (reference sequence). V shed 5 bases and J shed 6 bases, with 13 bases lying between them. The CDR3 bases are TGTGCCAGCAGCCTCTCCCCGGGGGATGAAAAACTGTTTTTT. Translated, it gives CASSLSPGDEKLFF. The full variable domain, in which reference TRBV7-9 and TRBJ1-4 provide the parts outside the CDR3, is DTGVSQNPRHKITKRGQNVTFRCDPISEHNRLYWYRQTLGQGPEFLTYFQNEAQLEKSRLLSDRFSAERPKGSFSTLEIQRTEQGDSAMYLCASSLSPGDEKLFFGSGTQLSVL.

The genes are TRBV7-9 and TRBJ2-5; 9 bases line up with TRBD1. Germline values: CDR1 SEHNR, CDR2 FQNEAQ (reference sequence). This CDR3 is built from 14 residues. The ends lost 4 bases at V and 2 bases at J; junction bases unmatched: 2. The CDR3 reads CASSYDRGQETQYF. CDR3 DNA: TGTGCCAGCAGCTACGACAGGGGGCAAGAGACCCAGTACTTC.

Points on this clonotype: The limits of the CDR3 on the DNA are not certain, so only TCRdb's listed CDR3 is given. The chain joins TRBV7-9 to TRBJ1-5; no check of the table's D call, TRBD1, against the DNA was made. The germline gives CDR1 SEHNR, CDR2 FQNEAQ (reference sequence). The CDR3 is 22 residues long, counting both termini. CDR3 amino acids: CASSFYICSATSSGAGNQPQHF.

This clonotype showed up just a few times. The chain uses TRBV2 and TRBJ2-3; maybe TRBD2 (7 bases). CDR3 length equals 16 residues. From germline, CDR1 is SNHLY and CDR2 FYNNEI. V was trimmed by 5 bases and J by 1 base, leaving 16 bases between them. The CDR3 loop reads CASSPPAGARTDTQYF. CDR3 DNA: TGTGCCAGCAGTCCCCCCGCGGGGGCCCGCACAGATACGCAGTATTTT. The full variable domain, with the rest looked up from reference TRBV2 and TRBJ2-3, is EPEVTQTPSHQVTQMGQEVILRCVPISNHLYFYWYRQILGQKVEFLVSFYNNEISEKSEIFDDQFSVERPDGSNFTLKIRSTKLEDSAMYFCASSPPAGARTDTQYFGPGTRLTVL.

The chain carries TRBV25-1 and TRBJ1-3, with 7 positions matching TRBD1. V lost 3 bases, J lost 15 bases, and 11 bases stayed unmatched. The CDR3 consists of 13 residues. CDR1 is MGHDK, CDR2 SYGVNS, per germline. The CDR3 DNA reads as TGTGCCAGCAGTGACGCGGGGGGGACAGCGAGATATTTT. It encodes CASSDAGGTARYF.